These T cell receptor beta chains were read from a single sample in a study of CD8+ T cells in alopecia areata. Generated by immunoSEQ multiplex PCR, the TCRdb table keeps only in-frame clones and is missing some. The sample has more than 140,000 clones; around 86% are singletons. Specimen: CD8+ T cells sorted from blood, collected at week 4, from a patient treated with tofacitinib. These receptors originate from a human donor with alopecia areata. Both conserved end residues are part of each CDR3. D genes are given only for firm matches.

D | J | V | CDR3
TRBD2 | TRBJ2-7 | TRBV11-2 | CASSLGVSGSSYEQYF
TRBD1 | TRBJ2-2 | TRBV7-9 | CASSTTGTGAGELFF
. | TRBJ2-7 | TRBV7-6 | CASSLGAGDYEQYF
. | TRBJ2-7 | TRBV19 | CASSIAGISYEQYF
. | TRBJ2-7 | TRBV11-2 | CASSDSQGFYEQYF
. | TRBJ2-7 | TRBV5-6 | CASGTGAYEQYF
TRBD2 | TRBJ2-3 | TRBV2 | CASFVPAGVYDTQYF
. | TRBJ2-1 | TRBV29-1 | CSVERLGNEQFF
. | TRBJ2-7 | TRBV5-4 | CASSFHTYEQYF
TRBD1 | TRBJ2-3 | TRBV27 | CASSQGQDTDTQYF
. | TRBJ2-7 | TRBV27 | CASSLQSQGEQYF
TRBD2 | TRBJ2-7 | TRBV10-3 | CAITPGGNEQYF
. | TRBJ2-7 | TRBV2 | CASRGSSYEQYF
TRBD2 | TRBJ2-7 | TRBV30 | CAWSAGTSGTEQYF
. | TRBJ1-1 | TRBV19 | CASSLDGLMNTEAFF
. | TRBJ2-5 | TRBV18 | CASSPRLWSAGAYQETQYF
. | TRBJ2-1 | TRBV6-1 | CASSEGPGNEQFF
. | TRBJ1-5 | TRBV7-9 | CASSPVPDSNQPQHF
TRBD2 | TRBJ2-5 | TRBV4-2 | CASSQGLAGQETQYF
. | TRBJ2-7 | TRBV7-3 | CASSSEYGFSYEQYF
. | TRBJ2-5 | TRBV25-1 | CATSLGQGGETQYF
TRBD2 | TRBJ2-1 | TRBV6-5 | CASSSPGTSGTDEQFF
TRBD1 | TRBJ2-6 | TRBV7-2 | CASSLIPGQGDNVLTF
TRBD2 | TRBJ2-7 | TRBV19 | CASSSRGGRPYEQYF
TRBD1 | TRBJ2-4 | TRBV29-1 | CSVEDWGTGGPNIQYF
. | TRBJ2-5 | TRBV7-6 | CASSIKTDETQYF
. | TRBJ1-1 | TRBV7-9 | CASSYFRDGAFF
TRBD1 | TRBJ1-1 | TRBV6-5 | CASSFDRGNTEAFF
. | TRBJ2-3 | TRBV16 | CASSQSSDTQYF
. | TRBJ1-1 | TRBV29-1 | CSVTYSTEAFF
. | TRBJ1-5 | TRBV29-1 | CSVSSGGGQPQHF
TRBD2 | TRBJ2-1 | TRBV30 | CAWSKRGEQFF
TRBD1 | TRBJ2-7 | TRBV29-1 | CSIWGTDYEQYF
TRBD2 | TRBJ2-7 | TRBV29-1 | CSVPGLAGGPVYEQYF
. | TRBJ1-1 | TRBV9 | CASSPPGLADAEAFF
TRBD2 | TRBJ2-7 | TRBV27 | CASSSGSSYEQYF
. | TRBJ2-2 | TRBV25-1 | CASSDGELFF
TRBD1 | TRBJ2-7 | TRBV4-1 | CASSQYGQGYYEQYF
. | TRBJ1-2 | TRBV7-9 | CASSLALGTDGYTF
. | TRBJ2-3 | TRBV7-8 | CASSIGGVVADTQYF
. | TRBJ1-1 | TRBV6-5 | CASSYSGVGYTEAFF
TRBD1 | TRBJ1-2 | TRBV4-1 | CASSQTGDNYGYTF
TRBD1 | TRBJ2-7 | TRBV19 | CASSSQSRTGGYEQYF
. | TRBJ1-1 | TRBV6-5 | CASSPEGGDTEAFF
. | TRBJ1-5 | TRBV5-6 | CASSLTRQDYSNQPQHF
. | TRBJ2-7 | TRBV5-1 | CASRAAGDSYEQYF
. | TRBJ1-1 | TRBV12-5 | CASGWSGAEAFF
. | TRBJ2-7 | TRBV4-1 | CASSQEFRINYEQYF
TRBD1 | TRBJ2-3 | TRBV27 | CASSLSRTGTTDTQYF
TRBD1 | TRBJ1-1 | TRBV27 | CASTDRGKGNTEAFF
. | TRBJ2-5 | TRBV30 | CAWSVNGGFETQYF
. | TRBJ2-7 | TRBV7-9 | CASSSPGRGAHEQYF